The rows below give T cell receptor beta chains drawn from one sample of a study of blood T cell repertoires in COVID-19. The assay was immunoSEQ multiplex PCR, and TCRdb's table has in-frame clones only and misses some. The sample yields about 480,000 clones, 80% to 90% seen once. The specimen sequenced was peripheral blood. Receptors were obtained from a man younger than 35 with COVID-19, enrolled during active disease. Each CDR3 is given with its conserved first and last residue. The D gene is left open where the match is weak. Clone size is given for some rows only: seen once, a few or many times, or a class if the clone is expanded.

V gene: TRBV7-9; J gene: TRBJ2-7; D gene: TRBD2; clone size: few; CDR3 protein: CASSSSGTSSYEQYF; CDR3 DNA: TGTGCCAGCAGCAGCTCCGGGACTAGCTCCTACGAGCAGTACTTC
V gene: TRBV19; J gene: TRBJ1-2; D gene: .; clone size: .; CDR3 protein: CASSIDQATSYTF; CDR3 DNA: TGTGCCAGTAGTATAGATCAGGCCACGAGCTACACCTTC
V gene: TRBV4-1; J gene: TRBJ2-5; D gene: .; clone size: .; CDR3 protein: CASSQGVGAETQYF; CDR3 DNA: TGCGCCAGCAGCCAAGGGGTAGGGGCAGAGACCCAGTACTTC
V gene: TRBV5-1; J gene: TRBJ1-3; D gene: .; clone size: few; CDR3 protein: CASSLERSSGNTIYF; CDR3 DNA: TGCGCCAGCAGCTTGGAACGGAGCTCTGGAAACACCATATATTTT
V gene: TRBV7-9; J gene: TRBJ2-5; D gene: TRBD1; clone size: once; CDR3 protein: CASSPPGTGETQYF; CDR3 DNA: TGTGCCAGCAGCCCTCCGGGGACAGGGGAGACCCAGTACTTC
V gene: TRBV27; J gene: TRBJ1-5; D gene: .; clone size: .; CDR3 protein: CASSWGSGQPQHF; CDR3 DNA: TGTGCCAGCAGTTGGGGTAGCGGTCAGCCCCAGCATTTT
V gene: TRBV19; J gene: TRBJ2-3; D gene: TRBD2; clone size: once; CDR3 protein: CASRLAGGDTQYF; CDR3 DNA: TGTGCCAGCAGACTAGCGGGGGGGGATACGCAGTATTTT
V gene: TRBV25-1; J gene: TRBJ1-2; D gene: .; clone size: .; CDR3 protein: CASSDSREYYGYTF; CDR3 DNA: TGTGCCAGCAGTGATTCCCGAGAGTACTATGGCTACACCTTC
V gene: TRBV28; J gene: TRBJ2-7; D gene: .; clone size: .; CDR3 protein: CASSLPRGEQYF; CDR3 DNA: TGTGCCAGCAGTTTACCTCGGGGCGAGCAGTACTTC
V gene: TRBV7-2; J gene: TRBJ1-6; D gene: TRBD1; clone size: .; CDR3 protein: CASSLRQGNSPLHF; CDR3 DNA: TGTGCCAGCAGCCTCAGACAGGGGAATTCACCCCTCCACTTT
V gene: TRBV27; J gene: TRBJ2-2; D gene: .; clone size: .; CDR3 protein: CASSLDFYGELFF; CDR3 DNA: TGTGCCAGCAGTTTGGACTTTTACGGGGAGCTGTTTTTT
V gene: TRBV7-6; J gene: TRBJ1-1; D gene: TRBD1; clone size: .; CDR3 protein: CASSLGRQGEAFF; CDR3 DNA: TGTGCCAGCAGCTTAGGGAGACAGGGTGAAGCTTTCTTT
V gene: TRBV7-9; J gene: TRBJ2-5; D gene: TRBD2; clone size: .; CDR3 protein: CASTKRGGETQYF; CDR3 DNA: TGTGCCAGCACAAAGCGGGGTGGCGAGACCCAGTACTTC
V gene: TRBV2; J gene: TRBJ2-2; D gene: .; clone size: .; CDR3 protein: CADLANTGELFF; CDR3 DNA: TGTGCCGACCTAGCGAACACCGGGGAGCTGTTTTTT
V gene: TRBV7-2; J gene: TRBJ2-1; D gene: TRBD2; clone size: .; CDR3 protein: CASSLALPGGRENIHNEQFF; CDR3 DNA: TGTGCCAGCAGCTTAGCCTTGCCAGGAGGGCGGGAGAATATCCACAATGAGCAGTTCTTC
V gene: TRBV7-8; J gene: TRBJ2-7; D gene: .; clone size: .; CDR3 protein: CASSLARRVQTYEQYF; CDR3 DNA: TGTGCCAGCAGCTTAGCGCGGAGGGTCCAAACCTACGAGCAGTACTTC
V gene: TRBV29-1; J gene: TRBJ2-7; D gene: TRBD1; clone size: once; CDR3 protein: CSVVGGQGTYEQYF; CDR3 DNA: TGCAGCGTTGTAGGTGGACAGGGGACTTACGAGCAGTACTTC
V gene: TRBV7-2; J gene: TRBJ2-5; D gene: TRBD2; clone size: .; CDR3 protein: CASSYRVAGGNQETQYF; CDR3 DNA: TGTGCCAGCAGCTACCGCGTAGCGGGGGGAAACCAAGAGACCCAGTACTTC
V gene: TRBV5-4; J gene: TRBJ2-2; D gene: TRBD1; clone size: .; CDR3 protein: CASGTRTGGNTGELFF; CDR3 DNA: TGTGCCAGCGGAACACGGACAGGGGGAAACACCGGGGAGCTGTTTTTT
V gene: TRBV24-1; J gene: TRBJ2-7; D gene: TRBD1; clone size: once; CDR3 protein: CATSDGGTGSHEQYF; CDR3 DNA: TGTGCCACCAGTGATGGGGGGACAGGGTCCCACGAGCAGTACTTC
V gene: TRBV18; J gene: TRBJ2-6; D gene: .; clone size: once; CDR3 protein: CASSPPTGAGANVLTF; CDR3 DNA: TGTGCCAGCTCACCCCCGACGGGGGCTGGGGCCAACGTCCTGACTTTC
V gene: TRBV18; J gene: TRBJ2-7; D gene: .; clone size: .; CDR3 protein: CASSPGGGSWYEQYF; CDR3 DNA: TGTGCCAGCTCACCGGGCGGGGGCAGCTGGTACGAGCAGTACTTC
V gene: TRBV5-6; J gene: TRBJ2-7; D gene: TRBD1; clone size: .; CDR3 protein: CASSRDRAGEQYF; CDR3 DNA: TGTGCCAGCAGCAGGGACAGGGCCGGGGAGCAGTACTTC
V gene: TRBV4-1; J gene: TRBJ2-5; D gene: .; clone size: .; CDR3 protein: CASSPSAGPYQETQYF; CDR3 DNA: TGCGCCAGCAGCCCTAGTGCGGGCCCGTACCAAGAGACCCAGTACTTC
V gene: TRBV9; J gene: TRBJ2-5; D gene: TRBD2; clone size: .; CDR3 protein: CASSGPGLAGPETQYF; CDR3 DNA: TGTGCCAGCAGCGGCCCTGGGCTAGCGGGCCCTGAGACCCAGTACTTC
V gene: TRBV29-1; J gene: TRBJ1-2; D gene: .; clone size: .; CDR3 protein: CSVGDLSGGYTF; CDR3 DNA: TGCAGCGTGGGAGACTTAAGCGGAGGCTACACCTTC